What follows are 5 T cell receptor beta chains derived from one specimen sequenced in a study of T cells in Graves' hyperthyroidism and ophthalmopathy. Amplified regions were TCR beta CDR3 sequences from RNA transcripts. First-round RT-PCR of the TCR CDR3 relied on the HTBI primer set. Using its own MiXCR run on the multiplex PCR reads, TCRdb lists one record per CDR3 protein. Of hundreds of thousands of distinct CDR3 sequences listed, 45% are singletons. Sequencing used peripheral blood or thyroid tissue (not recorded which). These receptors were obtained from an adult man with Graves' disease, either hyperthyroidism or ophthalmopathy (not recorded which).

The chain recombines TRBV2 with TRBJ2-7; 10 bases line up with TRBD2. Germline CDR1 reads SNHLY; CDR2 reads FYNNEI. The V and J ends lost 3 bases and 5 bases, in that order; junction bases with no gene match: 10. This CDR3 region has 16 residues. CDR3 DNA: TGTGCCAGCAGTGACAGGAGACTAGCGGGCTCAAACGAGCAGTACTTC. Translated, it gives CASSDRRLAGSNEQYF.

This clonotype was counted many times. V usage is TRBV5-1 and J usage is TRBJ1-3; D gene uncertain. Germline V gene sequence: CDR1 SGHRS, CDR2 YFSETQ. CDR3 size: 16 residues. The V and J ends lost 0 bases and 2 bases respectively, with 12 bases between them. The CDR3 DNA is TGCGCCAGCAGCTTGGCGGACGCGGCCACTGGAAACACCATATATTTT. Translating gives CASSLADAATGNTIYF.

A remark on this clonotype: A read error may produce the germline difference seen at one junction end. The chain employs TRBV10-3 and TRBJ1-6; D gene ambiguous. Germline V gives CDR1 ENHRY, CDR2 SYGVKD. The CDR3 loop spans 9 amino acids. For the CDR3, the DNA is TGTGCCATCAGTGAGACCCTCCTCTTT. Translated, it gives CAISETLLF.

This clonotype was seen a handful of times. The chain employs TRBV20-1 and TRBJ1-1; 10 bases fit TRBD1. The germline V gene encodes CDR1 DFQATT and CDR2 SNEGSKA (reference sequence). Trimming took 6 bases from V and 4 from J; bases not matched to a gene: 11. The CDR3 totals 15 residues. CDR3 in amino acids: CSAKPTGTGATEAFF. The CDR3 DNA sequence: TGCAGTGCCAAACCTACCGGGACAGGGGCCACTGAAGCTTTCTTT.

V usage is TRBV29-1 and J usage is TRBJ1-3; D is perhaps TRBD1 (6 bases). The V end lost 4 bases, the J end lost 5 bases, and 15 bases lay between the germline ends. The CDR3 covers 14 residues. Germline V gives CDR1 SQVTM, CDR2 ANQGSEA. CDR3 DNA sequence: TGCAGCGTTGCAGGGGCAGGGGAGAGAAACACCATATATTTT. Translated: CSVAGAGERNTIYF.